This T cell receptor (beta chain) was observed in a study of CD8 T cells in Susac syndrome. RNA, at roughly 0.5 to 1 ug, was reverse transcribed with random hexamers. One entry per CDR3 protein results from TCRdb running MiXCR on the immunoSEQ multiplex PCR reads. The table includes about 300,000 distinct CDR3 sequences, 85% detected once. Sequencing targeted TCR beta in blood CD8+ and CD4+ T cells. Source material: CD8+ T cells from PBMCs. The TCR sequence derives from a human donor with multiple sclerosis.

This CDR3 reads CASSVALGGTGELFF. As DNA, the CDR3 is TGTGCCAGCAGCGTAGCCCTCGGTGGCACCGGGGAGCTGTTTTTT. The V gene is TRBV9, the J gene TRBJ2-2; D gene unclear. This CDR3 is built from 15 residues. V dropped 0 bases and J dropped 4 bases, with 10 bases sitting between them. The germline CDR1 and CDR2 sequences are SGDLS and YYNGEE.